The present entry profiles one T cell receptor (beta chain) with its context. This sample is drawn from a study of blood T cell repertoires in COVID-19. At the level of the study: Italy, Spain and the United States were the sources of the convalescent and acute COVID-19 samples. T cells, B-cell-depleted T cells, or PBMCs supplied cDNA or gDNA.

Germline V gives CDR1 DFQATT, CDR2 SNEGSKA (reference sequence). CDR3 length: 14 amino acids. The V end lost 3 bases, the J end lost 8 bases, and 17 bases lay between the germline ends. The authors' processing: How many nucleated cells were present was estimated from reference gene primer amplification. Using immunoSEQ multiplex PCR, the repertoire was profiled, and TCRdb retains in-frame clones only, with some absent. The V and J calls and clone size come from that table; D and trimming were worked out from the DNA. The data hold roughly 120,000 clones, with 86% observed a single time. The sequence was obtained from a man in his 70s who had recovered from COVID-19. Sequences were obtained from peripheral blood. The genes are TRBV20-1 and TRBJ1-5, with D perhaps TRBD1 (5 bases). The DNA for the CDR3 is TGCAGTGCTAGTAGGGAGCGGCGGGGGGAGCCCCAGCATTTT. Its translation is CSASRERRGEPQHF.